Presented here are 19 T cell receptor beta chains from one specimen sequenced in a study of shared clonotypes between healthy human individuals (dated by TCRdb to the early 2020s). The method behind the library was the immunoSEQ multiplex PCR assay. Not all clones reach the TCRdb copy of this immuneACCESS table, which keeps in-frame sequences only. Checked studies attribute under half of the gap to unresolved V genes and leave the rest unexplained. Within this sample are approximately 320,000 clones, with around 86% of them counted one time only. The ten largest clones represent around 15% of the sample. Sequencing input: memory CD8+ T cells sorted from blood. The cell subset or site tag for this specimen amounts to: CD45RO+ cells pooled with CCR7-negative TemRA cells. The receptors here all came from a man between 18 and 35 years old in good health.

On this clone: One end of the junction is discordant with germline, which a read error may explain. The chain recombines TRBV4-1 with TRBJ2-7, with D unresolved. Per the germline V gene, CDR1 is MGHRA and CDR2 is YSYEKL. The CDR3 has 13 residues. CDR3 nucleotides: TGCACCAGCAGCCGAGGACCTACCTACGAGCAGTACTTC. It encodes CTSSRGPTYEQYF.

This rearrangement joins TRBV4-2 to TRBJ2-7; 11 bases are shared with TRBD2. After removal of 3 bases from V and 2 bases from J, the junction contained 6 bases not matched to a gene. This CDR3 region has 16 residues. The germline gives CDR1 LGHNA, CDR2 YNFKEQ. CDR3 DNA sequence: TGTGCCAGCAGCCAGCCGGGACTAGCGGTGACCTACGAGCAGTACTTC. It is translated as CASSQPGLAVTYEQYF.

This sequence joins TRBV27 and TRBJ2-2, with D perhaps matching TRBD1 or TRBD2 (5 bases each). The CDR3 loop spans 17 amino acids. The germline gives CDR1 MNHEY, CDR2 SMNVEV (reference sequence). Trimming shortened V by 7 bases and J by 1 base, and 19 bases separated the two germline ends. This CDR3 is CASTPVMVGGNTGELFF. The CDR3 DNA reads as TGTGCCAGCACCCCCGTGATGGTTGGGGGGAACACCGGGGAGCTGTTTTTT.

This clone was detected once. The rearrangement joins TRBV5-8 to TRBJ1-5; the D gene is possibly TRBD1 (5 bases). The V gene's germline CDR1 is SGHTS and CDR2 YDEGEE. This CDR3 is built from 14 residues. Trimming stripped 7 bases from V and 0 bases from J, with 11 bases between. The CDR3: CASFRQYSNQPQHF. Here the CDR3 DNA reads TGTGCCAGCTTTCGACAGTATAGCAATCAGCCCCAGCATTTT.

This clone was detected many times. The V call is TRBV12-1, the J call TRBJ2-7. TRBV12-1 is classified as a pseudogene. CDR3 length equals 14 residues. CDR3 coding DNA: TGTGCCAGCCGAAGAAGGGCACACTCCTACGAGCAGTACTTC. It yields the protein CASRRRAHSYEQYF.

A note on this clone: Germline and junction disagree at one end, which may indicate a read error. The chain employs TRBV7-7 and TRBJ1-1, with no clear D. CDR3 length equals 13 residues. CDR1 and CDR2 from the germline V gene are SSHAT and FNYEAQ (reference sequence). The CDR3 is CASSPNPSTEAFF. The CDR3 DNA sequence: TGTGCTAGCAGCCCGAACCCTTCAACTGAAGCTTTCTTT.

The CDR3 nucleotides are TGTGCCAGTAGCGCACCTGCGGTTGGCGCTTTCTTT. Translated: CASSAPAVGAFF. This chain joins TRBV19 and TRBJ1-1, with no clear D. Germline CDR1 and CDR2: LNHDA and SQIVND (reference sequence). The CDR3 runs to 12 residues. The V end was cut by 6 bases, the J end by 11 bases, with 16 bases between.

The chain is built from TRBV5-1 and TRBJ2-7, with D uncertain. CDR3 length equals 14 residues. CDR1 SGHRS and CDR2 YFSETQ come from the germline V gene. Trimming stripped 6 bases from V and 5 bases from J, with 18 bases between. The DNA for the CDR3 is TGCGCCAGCATGCCTCCAAATTCCCCCCACGAGCAGTACTTC. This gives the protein CASMPPNSPHEQYF.

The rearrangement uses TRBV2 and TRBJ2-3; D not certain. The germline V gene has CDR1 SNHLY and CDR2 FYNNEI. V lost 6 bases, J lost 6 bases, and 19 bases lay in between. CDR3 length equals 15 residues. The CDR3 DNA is TGTGCCAGCAGCACCACCCTGGATGGGTCGGATACGCAGTATTTT. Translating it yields CASSTTLDGSDTQYF.

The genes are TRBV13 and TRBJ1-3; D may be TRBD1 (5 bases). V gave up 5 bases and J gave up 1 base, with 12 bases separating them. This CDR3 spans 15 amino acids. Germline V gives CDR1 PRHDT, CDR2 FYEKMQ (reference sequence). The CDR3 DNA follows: TGTGCCAGCAGCCCAGACAGCCATTCTGGAAACACCATATATTTT. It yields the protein CASSPDSHSGNTIYF.

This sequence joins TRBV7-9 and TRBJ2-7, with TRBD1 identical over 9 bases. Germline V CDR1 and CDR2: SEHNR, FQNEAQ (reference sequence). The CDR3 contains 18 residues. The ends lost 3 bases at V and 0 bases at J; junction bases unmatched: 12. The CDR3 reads CASSFPPGQGPFSYEQYF. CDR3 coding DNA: TGTGCCAGCAGCTTCCCTCCGGGACAGGGTCCTTTCTCCTACGAGCAGTACTTC. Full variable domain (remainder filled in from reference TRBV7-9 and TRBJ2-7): DTGVSQNPRHKITKRGQNVTFRCDPISEHNRLYWYRQTLGQGPEFLTYFQNEAQLEKSRLLSDRFSAERPKGSFSTLEIQRTEQGDSAMYLCASSFPPGQGPFSYEQYFGPGTRLTVT.

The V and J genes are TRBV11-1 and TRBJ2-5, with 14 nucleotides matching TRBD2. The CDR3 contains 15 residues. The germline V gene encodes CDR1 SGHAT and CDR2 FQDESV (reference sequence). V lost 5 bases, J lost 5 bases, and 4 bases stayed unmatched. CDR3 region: CASSTTSGGEETQYF. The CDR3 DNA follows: TGTGCCAGCAGCACGACTAGCGGGGGGGAGGAGACCCAGTACTTC.

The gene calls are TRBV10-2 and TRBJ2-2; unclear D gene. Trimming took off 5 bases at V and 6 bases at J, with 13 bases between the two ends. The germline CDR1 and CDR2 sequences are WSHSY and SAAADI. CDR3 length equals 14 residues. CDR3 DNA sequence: TGCGCCAGCAGTACTTCAATCGGTCCCGGGGAGCTGTTTTTT. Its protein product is CASSTSIGPGELFF.

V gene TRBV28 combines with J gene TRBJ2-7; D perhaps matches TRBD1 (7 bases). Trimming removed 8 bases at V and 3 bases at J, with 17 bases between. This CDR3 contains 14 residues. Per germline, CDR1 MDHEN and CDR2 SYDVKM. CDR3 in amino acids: CASRPAGQIYEQYF. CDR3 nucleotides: TGTGCCAGCCGTCCGGCGGGACAGATCTACGAGCAGTACTTC.

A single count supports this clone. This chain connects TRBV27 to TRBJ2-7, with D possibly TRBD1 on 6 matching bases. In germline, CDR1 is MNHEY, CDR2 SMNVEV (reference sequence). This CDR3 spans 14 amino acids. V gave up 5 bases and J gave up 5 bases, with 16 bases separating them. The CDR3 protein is CASSIQGEGHEQYF. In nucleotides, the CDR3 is TGTGCCAGCAGTATACAGGGAGAGGGTCACGAGCAGTACTTC.

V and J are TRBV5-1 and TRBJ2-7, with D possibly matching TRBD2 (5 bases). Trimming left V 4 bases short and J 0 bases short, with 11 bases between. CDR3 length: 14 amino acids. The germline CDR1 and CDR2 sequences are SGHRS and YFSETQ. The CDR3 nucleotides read TGCGCCAGCAGCCGTCACCGGGACTCCTACGAGCAGTACTTC. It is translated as CASSRHRDSYEQYF. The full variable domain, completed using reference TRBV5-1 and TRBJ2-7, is KAGVTQTPRYLIKTRGQQVTLSCSPISGHRSVSWYQQTPGQGLQFLFEYFSETQRNKGNFPGRFSGRQFSNSRSEMNVSTLELGDSALYLCASSRHRDSYEQYFGPGTRLTVT.

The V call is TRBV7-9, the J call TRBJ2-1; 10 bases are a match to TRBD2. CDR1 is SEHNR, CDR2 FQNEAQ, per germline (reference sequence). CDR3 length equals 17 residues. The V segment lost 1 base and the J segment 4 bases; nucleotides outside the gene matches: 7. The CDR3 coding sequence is TGTGCCAGCAGCTTAGGCCTAGCGGGGGATTCTTACAATGAGCAGTTCTTC. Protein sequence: CASSLGLAGDSYNEQFF.

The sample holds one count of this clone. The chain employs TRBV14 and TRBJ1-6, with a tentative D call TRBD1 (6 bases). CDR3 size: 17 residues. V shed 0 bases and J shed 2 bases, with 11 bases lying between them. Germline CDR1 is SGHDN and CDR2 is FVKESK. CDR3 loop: CASSQEDRRAYNSPLHF. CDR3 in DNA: TGTGCCAGCAGCCAAGAAGACAGGAGGGCCTATAATTCACCCCTCCACTTT.

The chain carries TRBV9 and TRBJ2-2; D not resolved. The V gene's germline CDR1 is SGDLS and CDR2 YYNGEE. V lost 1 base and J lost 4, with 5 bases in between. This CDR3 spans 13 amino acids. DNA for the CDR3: TGTGCCAGCAGCGTATTGGGCACCGGGGAGCTGTTTTTT. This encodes CASSVLGTGELFF.